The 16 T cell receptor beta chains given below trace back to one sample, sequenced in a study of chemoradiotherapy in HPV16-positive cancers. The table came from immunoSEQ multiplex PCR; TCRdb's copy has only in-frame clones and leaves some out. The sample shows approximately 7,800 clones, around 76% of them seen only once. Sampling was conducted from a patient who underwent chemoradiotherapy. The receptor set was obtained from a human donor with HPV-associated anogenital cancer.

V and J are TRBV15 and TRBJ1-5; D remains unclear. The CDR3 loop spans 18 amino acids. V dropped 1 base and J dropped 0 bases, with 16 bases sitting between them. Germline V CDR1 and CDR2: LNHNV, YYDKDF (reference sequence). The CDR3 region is CATSRGTSGLYSNQPQHF. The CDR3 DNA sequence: TGTGCCACCAGCAGAGGAACCAGCGGTCTCTATAGCAATCAGCCCCAGCATTTT.

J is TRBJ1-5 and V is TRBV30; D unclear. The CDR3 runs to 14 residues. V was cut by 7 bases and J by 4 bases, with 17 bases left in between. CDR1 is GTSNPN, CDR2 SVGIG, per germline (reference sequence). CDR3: CASTSIVQNQPQHF. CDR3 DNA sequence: TGTGCCTCGACCTCGATCGTACAGAATCAGCCCCAGCATTTT.

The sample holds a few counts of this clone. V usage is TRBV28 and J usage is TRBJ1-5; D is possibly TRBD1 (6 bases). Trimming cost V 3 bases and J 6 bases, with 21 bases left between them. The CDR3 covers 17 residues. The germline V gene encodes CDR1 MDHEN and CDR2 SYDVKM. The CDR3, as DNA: TGTGCCAGCAGTTTGCCCGGGACACGGGCCGGGGGTCAGCCCCAGCATTTT. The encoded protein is CASSLPGTRAGGQPQHF.

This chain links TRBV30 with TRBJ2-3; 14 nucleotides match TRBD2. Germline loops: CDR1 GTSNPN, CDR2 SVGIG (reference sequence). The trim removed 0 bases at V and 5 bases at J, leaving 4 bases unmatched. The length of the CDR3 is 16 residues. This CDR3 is CAWSVGLAGGGDTQYF. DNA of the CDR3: TGTGCCTGGAGTGTAGGACTAGCGGGGGGTGGAGATACGCAGTATTTT.

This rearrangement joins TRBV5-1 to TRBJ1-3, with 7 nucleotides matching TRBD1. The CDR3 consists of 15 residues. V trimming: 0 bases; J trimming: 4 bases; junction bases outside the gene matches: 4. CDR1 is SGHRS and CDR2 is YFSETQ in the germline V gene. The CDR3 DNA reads TGCGCCAGCAGCTTGGCGGGGACAGAAGGAAACACCATATATTTT. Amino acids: CASSLAGTEGNTIYF.

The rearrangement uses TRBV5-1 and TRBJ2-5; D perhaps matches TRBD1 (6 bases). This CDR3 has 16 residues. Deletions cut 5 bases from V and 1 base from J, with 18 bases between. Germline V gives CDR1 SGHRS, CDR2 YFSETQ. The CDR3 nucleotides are TGCGCCAGCAGACGGGGTGGGGCAGGGGTCCAAGAGACCCAGTACTTC. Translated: CASRRGGAGVQETQYF.

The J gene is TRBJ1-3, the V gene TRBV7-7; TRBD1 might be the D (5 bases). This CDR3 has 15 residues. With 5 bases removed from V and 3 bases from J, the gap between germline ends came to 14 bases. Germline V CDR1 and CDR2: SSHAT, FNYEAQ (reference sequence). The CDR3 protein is CASSQARGLGNTIYF. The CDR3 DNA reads TGTGCCAGCAGCCAGGCGAGGGGTCTTGGAAACACCATATATTTT. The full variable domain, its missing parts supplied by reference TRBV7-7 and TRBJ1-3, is GAGVSQSPRYKVTKRGQDVTLRCDPISSHATLYWYQQALGQGPEFLTYFNYEAQPDKSGLPSDRFSAERPEGSISTLTIQRTEQRDSAMYRCASSQARGLGNTIYFGEGSWLTVV.

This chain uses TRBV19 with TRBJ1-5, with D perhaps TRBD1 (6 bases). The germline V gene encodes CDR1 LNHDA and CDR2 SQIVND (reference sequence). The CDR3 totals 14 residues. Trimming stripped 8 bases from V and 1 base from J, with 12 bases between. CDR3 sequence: CASGDRSSNQPQHF. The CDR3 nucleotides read TGTGCCAGTGGAGACAGGAGCAGCAATCAGCCCCAGCATTTT.

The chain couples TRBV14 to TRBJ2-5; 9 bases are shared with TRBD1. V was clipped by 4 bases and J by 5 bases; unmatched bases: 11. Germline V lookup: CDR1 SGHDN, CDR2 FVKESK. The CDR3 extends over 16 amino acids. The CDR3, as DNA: TGTGCCAGCAGCCTACACTTCAACAGGGGGCCGGAGACCCAGTACTTC. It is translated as CASSLHFNRGPETQYF.

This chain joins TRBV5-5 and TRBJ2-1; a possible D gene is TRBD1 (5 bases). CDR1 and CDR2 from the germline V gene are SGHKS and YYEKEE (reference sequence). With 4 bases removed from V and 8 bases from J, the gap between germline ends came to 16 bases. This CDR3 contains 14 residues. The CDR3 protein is CASSRYHQGDEQFF. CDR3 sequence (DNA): TGTGCCAGCAGCCGATACCATCAGGGCGATGAGCAGTTCTTC.

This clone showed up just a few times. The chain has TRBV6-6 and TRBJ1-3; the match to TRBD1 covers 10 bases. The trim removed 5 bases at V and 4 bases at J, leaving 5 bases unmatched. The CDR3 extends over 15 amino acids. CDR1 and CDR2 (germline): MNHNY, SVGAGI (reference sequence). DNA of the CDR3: TGTGCCAGCAGTCTTCGGACAGGGGGAGGAAACACCATATATTTT. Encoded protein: CASSLRTGGGNTIYF.

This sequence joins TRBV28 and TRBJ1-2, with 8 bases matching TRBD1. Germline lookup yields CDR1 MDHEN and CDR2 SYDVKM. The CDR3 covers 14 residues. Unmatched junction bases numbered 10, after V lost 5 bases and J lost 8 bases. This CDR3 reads CASSRQGAFGGYTF. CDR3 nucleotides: TGTGCCAGCAGTCGCCAGGGGGCGTTTGGGGGCTACACCTTC.

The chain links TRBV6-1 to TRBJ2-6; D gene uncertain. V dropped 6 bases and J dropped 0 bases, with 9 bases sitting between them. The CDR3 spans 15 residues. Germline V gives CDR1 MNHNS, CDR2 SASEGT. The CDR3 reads CASRLSLSGANVLTF. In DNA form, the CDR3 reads TGTGCCAGCAGACTCTCCCTCTCTGGGGCCAACGTCCTGACTTTC.

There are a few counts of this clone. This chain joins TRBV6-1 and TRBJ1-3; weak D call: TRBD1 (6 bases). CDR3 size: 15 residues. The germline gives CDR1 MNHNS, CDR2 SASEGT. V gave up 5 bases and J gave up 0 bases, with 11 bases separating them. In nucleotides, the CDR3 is TGTGCCAGCAGTCTTGGACAGTTCTCTGGAAACACCATATATTTT. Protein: CASSLGQFSGNTIYF.

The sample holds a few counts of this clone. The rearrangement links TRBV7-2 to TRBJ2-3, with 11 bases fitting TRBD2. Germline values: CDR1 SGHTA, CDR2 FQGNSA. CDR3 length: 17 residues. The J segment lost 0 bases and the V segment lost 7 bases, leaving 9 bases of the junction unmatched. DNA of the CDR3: TGTGCCAGCACCCTAGCGGGAGGTGGGCTCAGCACAGATACGCAGTATTTT. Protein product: CASTLAGGGLSTDTQYF.

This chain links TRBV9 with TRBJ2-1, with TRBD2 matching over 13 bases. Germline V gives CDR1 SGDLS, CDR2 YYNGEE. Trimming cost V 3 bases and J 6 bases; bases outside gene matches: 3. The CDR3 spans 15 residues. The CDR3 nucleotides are TGTGCCAGCAGCGCCGGACTAGCGGGAGTCAATGAGCAGTTCTTC. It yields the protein CASSAGLAGVNEQFF. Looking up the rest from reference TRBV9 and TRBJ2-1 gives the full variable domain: DSGVTQTPKHLITATGQRVTLRCSPRSGDLSVYWYQQSLDQGLQFLIQYYNGEERAKGNILERFSAQQFPDLHSELNLSSLELGDSALYFCASSAGLAGVNEQFFGPGTRLTVL.